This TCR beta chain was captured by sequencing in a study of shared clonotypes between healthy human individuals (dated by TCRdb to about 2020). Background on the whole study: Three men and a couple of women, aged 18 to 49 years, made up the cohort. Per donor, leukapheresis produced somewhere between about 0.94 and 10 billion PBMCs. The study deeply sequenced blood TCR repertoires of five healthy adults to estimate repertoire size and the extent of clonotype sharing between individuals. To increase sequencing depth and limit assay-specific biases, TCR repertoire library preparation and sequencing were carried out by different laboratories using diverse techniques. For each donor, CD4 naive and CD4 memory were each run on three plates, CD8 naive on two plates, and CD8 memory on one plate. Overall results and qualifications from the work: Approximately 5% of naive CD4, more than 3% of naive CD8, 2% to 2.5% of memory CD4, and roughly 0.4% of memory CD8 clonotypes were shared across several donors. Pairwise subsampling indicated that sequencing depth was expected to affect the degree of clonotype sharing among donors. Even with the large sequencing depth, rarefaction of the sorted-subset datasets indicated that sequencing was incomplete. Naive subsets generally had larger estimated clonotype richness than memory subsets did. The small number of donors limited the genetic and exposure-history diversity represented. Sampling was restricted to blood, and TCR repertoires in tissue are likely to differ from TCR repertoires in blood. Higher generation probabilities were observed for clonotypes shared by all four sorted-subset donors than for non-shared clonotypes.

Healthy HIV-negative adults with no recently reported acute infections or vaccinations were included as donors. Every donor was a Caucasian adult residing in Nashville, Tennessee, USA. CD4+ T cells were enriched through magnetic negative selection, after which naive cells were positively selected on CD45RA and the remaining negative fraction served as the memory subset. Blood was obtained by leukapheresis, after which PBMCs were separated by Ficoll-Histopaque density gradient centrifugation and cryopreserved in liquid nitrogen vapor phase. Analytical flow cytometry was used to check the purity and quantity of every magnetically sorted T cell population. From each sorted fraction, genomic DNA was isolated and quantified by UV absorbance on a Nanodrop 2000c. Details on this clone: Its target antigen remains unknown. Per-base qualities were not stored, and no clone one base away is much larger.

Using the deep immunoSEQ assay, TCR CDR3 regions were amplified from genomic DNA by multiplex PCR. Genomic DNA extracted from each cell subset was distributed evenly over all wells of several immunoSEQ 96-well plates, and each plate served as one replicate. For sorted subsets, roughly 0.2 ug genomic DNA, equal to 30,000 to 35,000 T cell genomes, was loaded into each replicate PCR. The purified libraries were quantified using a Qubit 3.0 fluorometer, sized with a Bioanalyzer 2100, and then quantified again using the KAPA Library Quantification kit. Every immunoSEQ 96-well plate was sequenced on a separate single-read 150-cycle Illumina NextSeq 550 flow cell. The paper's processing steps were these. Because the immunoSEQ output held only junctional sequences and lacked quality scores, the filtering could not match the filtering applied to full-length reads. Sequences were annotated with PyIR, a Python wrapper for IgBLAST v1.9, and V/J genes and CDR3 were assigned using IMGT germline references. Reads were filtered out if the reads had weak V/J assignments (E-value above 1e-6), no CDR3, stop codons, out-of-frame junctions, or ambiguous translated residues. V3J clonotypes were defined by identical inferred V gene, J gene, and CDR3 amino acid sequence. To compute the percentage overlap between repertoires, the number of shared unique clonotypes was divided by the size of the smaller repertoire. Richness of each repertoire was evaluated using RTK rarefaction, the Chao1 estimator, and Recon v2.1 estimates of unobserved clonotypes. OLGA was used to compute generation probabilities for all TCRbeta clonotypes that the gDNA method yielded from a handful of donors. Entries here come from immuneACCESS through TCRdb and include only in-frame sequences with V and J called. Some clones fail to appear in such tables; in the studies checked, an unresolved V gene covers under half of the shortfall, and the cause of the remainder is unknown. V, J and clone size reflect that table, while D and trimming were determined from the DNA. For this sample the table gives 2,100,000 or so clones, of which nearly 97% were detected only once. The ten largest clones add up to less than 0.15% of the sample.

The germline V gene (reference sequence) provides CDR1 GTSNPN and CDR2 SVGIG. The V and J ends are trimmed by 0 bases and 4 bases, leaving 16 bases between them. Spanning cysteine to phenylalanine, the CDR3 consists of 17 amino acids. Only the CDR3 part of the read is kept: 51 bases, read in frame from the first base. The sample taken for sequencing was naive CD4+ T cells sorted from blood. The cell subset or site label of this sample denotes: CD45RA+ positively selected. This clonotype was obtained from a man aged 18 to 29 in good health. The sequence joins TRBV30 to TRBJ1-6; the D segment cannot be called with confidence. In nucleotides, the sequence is TGTGCCTGGAGTGTTGACGCCAAGTGGGGTTATAATTCACCCCTCCACTTT. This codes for CAWSVDAKWGYNSPLHF.